The 21 T cell receptor beta chains listed next were all sequenced from one sample in a study of lung T cells in sarcoidosis with Löfgren's syndrome. From the reads, TCRdb called clonotypes with MiXCR, one entry per CDR3 protein. The sample has tens of thousands of distinct CDR3 sequences, 21% seen once. Source material: CD4+ T cells from PBMCs. These receptors were taken from a human donor with sarcoidosis (Löfgren's syndrome or another form), or a control subject (not recorded which).

This clonotype was seen repeatedly, ten times or more. The rearrangement uses TRBV6-2 or TRBV6-3 and TRBJ2-3, with TRBD2 identical over 8 bases. Trimming at V came to 5 bases and at J to 2 bases, leaving 15 bases not matched to a gene. This CDR3 region has 18 residues. Germline lookup yields CDR1 MNHEY and CDR2 SVGEGT. The CDR3 sequence is CASSPGQLAAKDTDTQYF. As DNA, the CDR3 is TGTGCCAGCAGTCCCGGACAACTAGCGGCAAAGGACACAGATACGCAGTATTTT.

In regard to this clonotype: A much larger clone differs by one base, so this may be a read error. The chain employs TRBV7-9 and TRBJ1-1; D is uncertain. This CDR3 is 14 amino acids long. Germline V gene data show CDR1 as SEHNR and CDR2 as FQNEAQ (reference sequence). The CDR3 sequence: CAGSLAGHNTEAFF. In DNA form, the CDR3 reads TGTGCCGGCAGCTTAGCCGGGCACAACACTGAAGCTTTCTTT.

Turning to this clonotype: Possible read error: a much larger clone is one base away. The rearrangement uses TRBV20-1 and TRBJ1-4; D is undetermined. From germline, CDR1 is DFQATT and CDR2 SNEGSKA (reference sequence). The CDR3 runs 16 residues. V lost 0 bases and J lost 2, with 13 bases in between. The CDR3 reads CSARDDTPGTNEKLFF. DNA of the CDR3: TGCAGTGCTAGAGACGACACTCCCGGGACTAATGAAAAACTGTTTTTT.

In its sample, this clonotype was seen a few times. The CDR3 coding sequence is TGTGCCAGTAGTCCTCCAATCGGGGCGGGGTTGGGCTCCTACAATGAGCAGTTCTTC. Translating gives CASSPPIGAGLGSYNEQFF. The chain uses TRBV19 and TRBJ2-1, with D perhaps TRBD2 (6 bases). This CDR3 contains 19 residues. The V gene lost 5 bases and the J gene lost 0 bases, with 23 bases spanning the gap. Germline V gives CDR1 LNHDA, CDR2 SQIVND (reference sequence).

This clonotype was counted many times. V and J are TRBV19 and TRBJ2-1, with 9 bases matching TRBD2. CDR1 LNHDA and CDR2 SQIVND come from the germline V gene (reference sequence). The CDR3 totals 13 residues. J lost 15 bases, V lost 3 bases, and 9 bases had no gene match. The CDR3: CASSITPSGNGFF. CDR3 nucleotides: TGTGCCAGTAGTATCACACCTAGCGGGAATGGGTTCTTC. The full variable domain, in which reference TRBV19 and TRBJ2-1 provide the parts outside the CDR3, is DGGITQSPKYLFRKEGQNVTLSCEQNLNHDAMYWYRQDPGQGLRLIYYSQIVNDFQKGDIAEGYSVSREKKESFPLTVTSAQKNPTAFYLCASSITPSGNGFFGPGTRLTVL.

The chain is built from TRBV7-3 and TRBJ2-2; D may be TRBD1 or TRBD2 (5 bases each). The V gene's germline CDR1 is SGHTA and CDR2 FQGTGA. This CDR3 is 15 amino acids long. The V gene lost 7 bases and the J gene lost 0 bases, with 12 bases spanning the gap. The CDR3 DNA reads TGTGCCAGCACCATTGGGACGGCGAACACCGGGGAGCTGTTTTTT. It encodes CASTIGTANTGELFF.

Worth noting for this clonotype: A much larger clonotype is one base distant, so this may be a read error. The gene calls are TRBV7-2 and TRBJ2-3, with 7 bases fitting TRBD1. Germline CDR1 and CDR2: SGHTA and FQGNSA. The CDR3 is made up of 18 amino acids. J gave up 3 bases and V 9 bases, and 21 bases lay outside the gene matches. The CDR3, as DNA: TGTGCCAGTAACCCCGGAGACAGGGTCGGCGGGTTTACAGATACGCAGTATTTT. This codes for CASNPGDRVGGFTDTQYF.

This clonotype was recorded many times. V is TRBV4-2 and J is TRBJ1-3, with no clear D. Trimming stripped 0 bases from V and 2 bases from J, with 11 bases between. This CDR3 contains 16 residues. The germline V gene encodes CDR1 LGHNA and CDR2 YNFKEQ. The CDR3 spells CASSQDLRSPGNTIYF. CDR3 DNA: TGTGCCAGCAGCCAAGATCTAAGGAGTCCTGGAAACACCATATATTTT.

The chain employs TRBV5-5 and TRBJ1-2; D gene uncertain. The CDR3 covers 14 residues. V lost 0 bases and J lost 7, with 13 bases in between. Germline CDR1 and CDR2: SGHKS and YYEKEE (reference sequence). The CDR3 spells CASSLAGLQGGYTF. Written as DNA, the CDR3 is TGTGCCAGCAGCTTGGCGGGATTGCAAGGTGGCTACACCTTC.

About this clonotype itself: The CDR3 does not end in the conserved phenylalanine or tryptophan, so this is likely a read error. This chain uses TRBV4-1 with TRBJ1-2, with D tentatively TRBD1 (6 bases). Germline V gene lookup returns CDR1 MGHRA and CDR2 YSYEKL. The ends were cut back, 4 bases at V and 2 bases at J, with 14 bases in the middle. This CDR3 region has 15 residues. DNA of the CDR3: TGCGCCAGCAGCCGAACATCAACAGGGAACTATGGCTACACCTAC. This codes for CASSRTSTGNYGYTY.

There are a few counts of this clonotype. V and J are TRBV11-2 and TRBJ2-1; TRBD2 matches at 11 bases. Germline V lookup: CDR1 SGHAT, CDR2 FQNNGV. V lost 4 bases, J lost 6 bases, and 8 bases stayed unmatched. This CDR3 spans 16 amino acids. CDR3 nucleotides: TGTGCCAGCAGCTCCGTCCTAGCGGGAGGCCCCAATGAGCAGTTCTTC. It encodes CASSSVLAGGPNEQFF.

There are many counts of this clonotype. The V call is TRBV6-1, the J call TRBJ1-2; no reliable D call. V was pared by 0 bases and J by 4 bases, with 3 bases between. Germline V gene data show CDR1 as MNHNS and CDR2 as SASEGT. This CDR3 has 12 amino acids. The chain's CDR3 is CASSEATYGYTF. CDR3 DNA sequence: TGTGCCAGCAGTGAAGCCACCTATGGCTACACCTTC.

The V and J genes are TRBV14 and TRBJ1-4; D remains ambiguous. V was clipped by 2 bases and J by 5 bases, with 12 bases between them. From germline, CDR1 is SGHDN and CDR2 FVKESK. CDR3 length: 15 amino acids. CDR3 sequence: CASSQIGQSNEKLFF. Written as DNA, the CDR3 is TGTGCCAGCAGCCAAATCGGGCAGTCCAATGAAAAACTGTTTTTT.

To note about this clonotype: This sequence may be a read error, since a much larger clone differs from it by one base. The rearrangement links TRBV28 to TRBJ2-1; no firm D call. The germline V gene has CDR1 MDHEN and CDR2 SYDVKM. The CDR3 is 11 residues long. Trimming shortened V by 4 bases and J by 12 bases, and 10 bases separated the two germline ends. CDR3 DNA sequence: TGTGCCAGCAGTTCACGTGTTAGGCAGTTCTTC. Protein: CASSSRVRQFF.

A few counts support this clonotype. The chain carries TRBV12-3 or TRBV12-4 and TRBJ1-1, with D perhaps TRBD1 (6 bases). V was pared by 3 bases and J by 2 bases, with 10 bases between. This CDR3 region has 14 residues. This CDR3 is CASSFRDINTEAFF. CDR3 in DNA: TGTGCCAGCAGTTTCCGGGACATTAACACTGAAGCTTTCTTT.

This clonotype was detected only once. With a much larger clone just one base away, this may be a read error. The chain is built from TRBV5-4 and TRBJ2-1; D gene unclear. Germline CDR1 SGHNT, CDR2 YYREEE (reference sequence). This CDR3 has 11 residues. CDR3 in DNA: TGTGCCAGCAGCGTAGTAGGAGAGCAGTCCTTC. Translation: CASSVVGEQSF.

There are a few counts of this clonotype. The chain joins TRBV7-9 to TRBJ2-1; D unresolved. Germline V gene sequence: CDR1 SEHNR, CDR2 FQNEAQ (reference sequence). This CDR3 is built from 13 residues. V lost 1 base and J 6 bases, leaving 7 bases between the germline ends. The CDR3 bases are TGTGCCAGCAGCTTAGTCCCGGGCAATGAGCAGTTCTTC. It specifies CASSLVPGNEQFF.

In regard to this clonotype: A read error may produce the germline difference seen at one junction end. The chain carries TRBV7-2 and TRBJ2-5; TRBD2 matches at 15 bases. The CDR3 spans 16 residues. Germline CDR1 is SGHTA and CDR2 is FQGNSA. This CDR3 is CANSLGLAGGQETQYF. The DNA for the CDR3 is TGTGCCAACAGCCTGGGACTAGCGGGGGGCCAAGAGACCCAGTACTTC.

This clonotype has ten or more counts. This chain connects TRBV20-1 to TRBJ1-2; D is uncertain. Germline V gives CDR1 DFQATT, CDR2 SNEGSKA (reference sequence). Trimming took 6 bases from V and 0 from J, leaving 11 bases between them. The CDR3 contains 13 residues. For the CDR3, the DNA is TGCAGTGCCTACCTCGGGACTAACTATGGCTACACCTTC. It is translated as CSAYLGTNYGYTF.

This clonotype was recorded at least ten times. The rearrangement links TRBV6-6 to TRBJ2-5; a possible D gene is TRBD2 (5 bases). The CDR3 contains 17 residues. CDR1 is MNHNY and CDR2 is SVGAGI in the germline V gene (reference sequence). The ends were cut back, 0 bases at V and 5 bases at J, with 19 bases in the middle. The DNA for the CDR3 is TGTGCCAGCAGTTACTCGATCGTCCGGACTCCGGGGGAGACCCAGTACTTC. It encodes CASSYSIVRTPGETQYF.

J is TRBJ2-1 and V is TRBV11-2; D is uncertain. This CDR3 region has 12 residues. The germline gives CDR1 SGHAT, CDR2 FQNNGV. Trimming cost V 3 bases and J 8 bases, with 8 bases left between them. CDR3 in DNA: TGTGCCAGCAGCTTTTTAGGTGATGAGCAGTTCTTC. Translated: CASSFLGDEQFF.